This T cell receptor beta chain was sequenced during a study of T cells in Graves' hyperthyroidism and ophthalmopathy. The investigators amplified TCR beta CDR3 regions from RNA transcripts. The primer set for the first-round RT-PCR of the TCR CDR3 was HTBI. TCRdb used MiXCR to reprocess the multiplex PCR reads, holding one entry per CDR3 protein. The repertoire includes hundreds of thousands of distinct CDR3 sequences, about 20% of them detected once, and 47% sits in the top ten. The study's findings and limits: Blood also showed most of the thyroid clonotypes that were expanded above 0.001. In simple terms, a model built on 13 V-J features told ophthalmopathy apart from stable hyperthyroidism.

Comment on this clonotype: Its antigen is still unknown.

Individuals with ophthalmopathy presented a Clinical Activity Score of at least 3, a NOSPECS grade of at least 4 and a duration under 3 months. Out of over 9 ml of fresh peripheral blood came the PBMCs. Sequencing input: blood. The receptor comes from a man in his forties with Graves' ophthalmopathy.

For the CDR3, the DNA is TGTGCCAGCAGCTGGTCAAACTTGAACACTGAAGCTTTCTTT. Its translation is CASSWSNLNTEAFF. V usage is TRBV5-6 and J usage is TRBJ1-1; D gene unclear. CDR3 length equals 14 residues. V lost 3 bases to trimming and J lost 0 bases, with 9 bases between them. The germline gives CDR1 SGHDT, CDR2 YYEEEE.